This T cell receptor (beta chain) is drawn from a study of blood T cells in healthy people across ages. Broader study findings: The study found more naive CD4+ cells and higher diversity in long-lived than aged donors.

Remarks on this clonotype: Its matching antigen is unknown.

The CDR3 extends over 15 amino acids. Per germline, CDR1 SEHNR and CDR2 FQNEAQ (reference sequence). With V trimmed by 5 bases and J by 7 bases, 6 bases remained unmatched. Using a J-beta primer mix together with a sample-barcoded 5' primer, a second PCR was run for roughly 7 to 12 cycles. One entry per CDR3 protein results from TCRdb running MiXCR on the 5' RACE reads. This repertoire shows roughly 1,500,000 distinct CDR3 sequences, about 31% found once; its top ten account for over 9%. Donors gave 9 to 10 milliliters of peripheral blood apiece. This receptor was obtained from a woman under 40 in good health. The sample was blood. V usage is TRBV7-9 and J usage is TRBJ1-6; 9 bases align to TRBD1. DNA of the CDR3: TGTGCCAGCAGCATAAGGACAGGGGTAAATTCACCCCTCCACTTT. As protein: CASSIRTGVNSPLHF.